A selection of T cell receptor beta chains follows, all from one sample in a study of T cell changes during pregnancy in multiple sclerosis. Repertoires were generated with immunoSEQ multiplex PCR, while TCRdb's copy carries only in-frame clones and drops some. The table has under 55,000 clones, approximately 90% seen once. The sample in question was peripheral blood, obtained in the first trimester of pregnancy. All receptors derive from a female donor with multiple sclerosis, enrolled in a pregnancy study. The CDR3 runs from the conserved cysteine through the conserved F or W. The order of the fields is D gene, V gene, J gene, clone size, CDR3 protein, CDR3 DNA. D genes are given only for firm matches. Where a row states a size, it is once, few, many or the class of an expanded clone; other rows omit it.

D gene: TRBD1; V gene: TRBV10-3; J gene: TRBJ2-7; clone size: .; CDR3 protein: CAISVGQGSYEQYF; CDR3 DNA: TGTGCCATCAGTGTGGGACAGGGTTCCTACGAGCAGTACTTC
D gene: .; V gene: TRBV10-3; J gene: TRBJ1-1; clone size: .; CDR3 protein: CATSPGQPTEAFF; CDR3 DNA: TGTGCCACTAGCCCTGGACAGCCCACTGAAGCTTTCTTT
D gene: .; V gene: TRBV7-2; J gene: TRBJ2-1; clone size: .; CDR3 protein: CASSWSYNEQFF; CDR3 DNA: TGTGCCAGCAGCTGGAGCTACAATGAGCAGTTCTTC
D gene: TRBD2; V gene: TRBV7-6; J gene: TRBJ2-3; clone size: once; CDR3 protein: CASSLALTSGNTDTQYF; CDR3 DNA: TGTGCCAGCAGCTTAGCGCTGACTAGCGGGAACACAGATACGCAGTATTTT
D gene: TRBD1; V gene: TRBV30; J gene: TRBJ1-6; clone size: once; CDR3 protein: CAWSVRDRDNSPLHF; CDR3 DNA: TGTGCCTGGAGTGTTAGGGACAGGGATAATTCACCCCTCCACTTT
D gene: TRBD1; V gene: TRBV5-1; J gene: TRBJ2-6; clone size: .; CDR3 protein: CASSPGQGGANVLTF; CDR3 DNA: TGCGCCAGCAGCCCCGGACAGGGTGGGGCCAACGTCCTGACTTTC
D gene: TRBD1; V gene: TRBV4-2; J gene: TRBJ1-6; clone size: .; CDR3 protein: CASSPRTGGSYNSPLHF; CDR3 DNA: TGTGCCAGCAGCCCACGGACAGGGGGCTCCTATAATTCACCCCTCCACTTT
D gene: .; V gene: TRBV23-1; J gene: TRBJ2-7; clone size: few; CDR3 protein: CASSQSGRVGNEQYF; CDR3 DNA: TGCGCCAGCAGTCAATCGGGCAGGGTGGGTAACGAGCAGTACTTC
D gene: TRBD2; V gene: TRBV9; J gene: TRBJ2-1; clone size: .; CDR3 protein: CASSVGSGTSGGTSYNEQFF; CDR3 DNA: TGTGCCAGCAGCGTAGGCTCCGGGACTAGCGGGGGGACCTCCTACAATGAGCAGTTCTTC
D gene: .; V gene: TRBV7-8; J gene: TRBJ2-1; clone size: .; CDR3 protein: CASSLVARGPYNEQFF; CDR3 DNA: TGTGCCAGCAGCTTAGTGGCCCGGGGTCCCTACAATGAGCAGTTCTTC
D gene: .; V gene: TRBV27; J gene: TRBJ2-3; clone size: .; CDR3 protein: CASSRSPRTRQDTQYF; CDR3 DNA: TGTGCCAGCAGTCGATCACCTAGAACGCGGCAAGATACGCAGTATTTT
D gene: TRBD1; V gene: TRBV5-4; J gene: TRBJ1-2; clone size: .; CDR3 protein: CASSLGQGANYGYTF; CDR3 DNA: TGTGCCAGCAGCTTAGGACAGGGGGCTAACTATGGCTACACCTTC
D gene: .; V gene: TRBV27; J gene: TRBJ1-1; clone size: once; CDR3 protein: CASSLESRRNTEAFF; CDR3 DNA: TGTGCCAGCAGTTTAGAAAGCCGGAGGAACACTGAAGCTTTCTTT
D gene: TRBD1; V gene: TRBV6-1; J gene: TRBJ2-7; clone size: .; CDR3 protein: CASSEGGGADEQYF; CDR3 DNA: TGTGCCAGCAGTGAAGGAGGGGGCGCGGACGAGCAGTACTTC
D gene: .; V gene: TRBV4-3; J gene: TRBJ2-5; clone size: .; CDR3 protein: CASSQDGQGQETQYF; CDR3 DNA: TGCGCCAGCAGCCAAGATGGGCAGGGCCAAGAGACCCAGTACTTC